Here is one T cell receptor (beta chain) with its context. This sample stems from a study of cytomegalovirus exposure and HLA in healthy donors. The CDR3 totals 13 residues. The V gene's germline CDR1 is SGHNT and CDR2 YYREEE (reference sequence). V gave up 4 bases and J gave up 4 bases; unmatched junction bases: 4. 60 Vbeta and 13 Jbeta primers were used in PCR. TCRdb's table, derived via immunoSEQ multiplex PCR, lists solely in-frame clones and lacks some. This sample has some 150,000 clones, with more than 75% found just once. The chain joins TRBV5-4 to TRBJ2-7; 8 nucleotides line up with TRBD1. The TCR was taken from a woman aged 45-65 years in good health and CMV-seropositive. The sample was PBMCs. This CDR3 reads CASSRGQGYEQYF. The CDR3 DNA is TGTGCCAGCAGCCGAGGACAGGGTTACGAGCAGTACTTC. The variable domain in full, completed from reference TRBV5-4 and TRBJ2-7, reads ETGVTQSPTHLIKTRGQQVTLRCSSQSGHNTVSWYQQALGQGPQFIFQYYREEENGRGNFPPRFSGLQFPNYSSELNVNALELDDSALYLCASSRGQGYEQYFGPGTRLTVT.